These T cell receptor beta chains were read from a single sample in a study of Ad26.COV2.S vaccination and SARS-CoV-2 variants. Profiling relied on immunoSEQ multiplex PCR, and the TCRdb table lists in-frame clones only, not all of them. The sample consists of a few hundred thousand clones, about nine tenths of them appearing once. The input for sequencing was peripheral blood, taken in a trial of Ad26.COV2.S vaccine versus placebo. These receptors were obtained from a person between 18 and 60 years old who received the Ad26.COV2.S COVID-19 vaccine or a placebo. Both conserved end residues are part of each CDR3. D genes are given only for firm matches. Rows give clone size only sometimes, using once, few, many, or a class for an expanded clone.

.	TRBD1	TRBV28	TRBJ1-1	TGTGCCAGCGGGCAGGGGGGTTTGAGCACTGAAGCTTTCTTT	CASGQGGLSTEAFF
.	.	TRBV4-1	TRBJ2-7	TGCGCCAGCAGCACCCGTCCGGGAGATCCCTACGAGCAGTACTTC	CASSTRPGDPYEQYF
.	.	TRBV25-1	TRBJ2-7	TGTGCCAGCAGTGAATGGGCCCAAGAGCAGTACTTC	CASSEWAQEQYF
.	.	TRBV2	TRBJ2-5	TGTGCCAGCATCGTAGGGGGTCCGGAGACCCAGTACTTC	CASIVGGPETQYF
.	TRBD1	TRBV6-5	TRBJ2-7	TGTGCCAGCAGTCGACAGGGACCGACGGGGGAGCAGTACTTC	CASSRQGPTGEQYF
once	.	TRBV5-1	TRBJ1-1	TGCGCCAGCAGCGTAAGAGACAGATGGGGGATGAACACTGAAGCTTTCTTT	CASSVRDRWGMNTEAFF
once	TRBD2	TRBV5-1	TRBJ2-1	TGCGCCAGCAGCCCTGGACTAGCGGGACTCAGGTACAATGAGCAGTTCTTC	CASSPGLAGLRYNEQFF
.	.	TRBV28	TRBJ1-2	TGTGCCAGCAGTCCTCCGGGACATCCGAACTATGGCTACACCTTC	CASSPPGHPNYGYTF
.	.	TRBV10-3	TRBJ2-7	TGTGCCATCAGACTCCCCTACGAGCAGTACTTC	CAIRLPYEQYF
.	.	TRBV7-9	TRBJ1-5	TGTGCCAGCAGCGCGTCCGCTAGCAATCAGCCCCAGCATTTT	CASSASASNQPQHF
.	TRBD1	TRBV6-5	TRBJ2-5	TGTGCCAGCAGTACTGGGACAGGGAGAGAGACCCAGTACTTC	CASSTGTGRETQYF
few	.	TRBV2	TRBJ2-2	TGTGCCAGCAGTGCGAATCCCGCGGGGCAAACCGGGGAGCTGTTTTTT	CASSANPAGQTGELFF
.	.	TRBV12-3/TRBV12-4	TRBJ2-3	TGTGCCAGCAGACCATCAAGGACAGATACGCAGTATTTT	CASRPSRTDTQYF
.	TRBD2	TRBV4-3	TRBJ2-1	TGCGCCAGCAGTCACGATAGGGAGGGCAAGTACAATGAGCAGTTCTTC	CASSHDREGKYNEQFF
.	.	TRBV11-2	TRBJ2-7	TGTGCCAGCAGCTTAGCGGGATACGAGCAGTACTTC	CASSLAGYEQYF
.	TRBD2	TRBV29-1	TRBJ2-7	TGCAGCGTTGATAGTTCTGGACTAGCGGGAGGCTACGAGCAGTACTTC	CSVDSSGLAGGYEQYF
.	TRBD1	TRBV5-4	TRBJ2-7	TGTGCCAGCAGCGGCCGGGACAGAGCCTACGAGCAGTACTTC	CASSGRDRAYEQYF
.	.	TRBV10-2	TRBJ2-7	TGCGCCAGCAGTGAGGGAGGTTACCGCGAGCAGTACTTC	CASSEGGYREQYF
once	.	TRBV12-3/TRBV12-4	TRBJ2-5	TGTGCCAGCAGCTTCGGTAGACAAGAGACCCAGTACTTC	CASSFGRQETQYF
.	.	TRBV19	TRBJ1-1	TGTGCCAGTAGTATTAAGTCCGGGGTTGTGACTGAAGCTTTCTTT	CASSIKSGVVTEAFF
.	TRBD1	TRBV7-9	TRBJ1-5	TGTGCCAGCAGCCGATGGCAGGGGGCTATGGGGGAGAATCAGCCCCAGCATTTT	CASSRWQGAMGENQPQHF
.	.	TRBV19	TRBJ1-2	TGTGCCAGTAGTATATCCCGGGGCGCTTATGGCTACACCTTC	CASSISRGAYGYTF
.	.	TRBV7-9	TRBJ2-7	TGTGCCAGCAGCCAGAAAGGGCGTTGGCAGTACTTC	CASSQKGRWQYF
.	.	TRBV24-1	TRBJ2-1	TGTGCCACCAGTGATCCGACAGGTAGGGGTGAGCAGTTCTTC	CATSDPTGRGEQFF
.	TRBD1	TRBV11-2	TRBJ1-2	TGTGCCAGCAGTACAGGGGATGATGGCTACACCTTC	CASSTGDDGYTF
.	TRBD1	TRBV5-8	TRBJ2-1	TGTGCCAGCAGCTTGGGACAGGGGGTGAATGAGCAGTTCTTC	CASSLGQGVNEQFF
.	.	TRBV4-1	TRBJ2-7	TGCGCCAGCAGTCGTAACGGGATGGAGCCCTACGAGCAGTACTTC	CASSRNGMEPYEQYF
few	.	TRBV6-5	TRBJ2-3	TGTGCCAGCTCTGGCGACAGGGGAGGGACAGATACGCAGTATTTT	CASSGDRGGTDTQYF
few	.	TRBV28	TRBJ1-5	TGTGCCAGCAGCTCCTCGCGCAGGGGACAAAATCAGCCCCAGCATTTT	CASSSSRRGQNQPQHF
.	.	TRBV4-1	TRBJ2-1	TGCGCCAGCAGCCAACTAGCGCGGAACAATGAGCAGTTCTTC	CASSQLARNNEQFF
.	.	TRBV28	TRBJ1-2	TGTGCCAGCAGCCCGGGGCGGCGGCTAAACTATGGCTACACCTTC	CASSPGRRLNYGYTF
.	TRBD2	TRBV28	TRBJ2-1	TGTGCCAGCAATTGGGGCCCCGGGACTAGCGGGAACAATGAGCAGTTCTTC	CASNWGPGTSGNNEQFF
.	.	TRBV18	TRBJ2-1	TGTGCCAGCTCACCGACTGGCGGGTGGAGCTCCTACAATGAGCAGTTCTTC	CASSPTGGWSSYNEQFF
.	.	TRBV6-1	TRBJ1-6	TGTGCCAGCAGTGATGCCCGCCAGCATTCACCCCTCCACTTT	CASSDARQHSPLHF
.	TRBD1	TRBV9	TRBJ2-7	TGTGCCAGCAGCGTAGGACAGGGGCCCTACGAGCAGTACTTC	CASSVGQGPYEQYF
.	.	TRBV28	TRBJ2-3	TGTGCCAGCAGATCTCCCCGAACAGATAAAACAGATACGCAGTATTTT	CASRSPRTDKTDTQYF
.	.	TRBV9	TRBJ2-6	TGTGCCAGCAGCGCACAAGTGACAGACGCCAACGTCCTGACTTTC	CASSAQVTDANVLTF
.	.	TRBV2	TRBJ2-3	TGTGCCAGCAGTTGGACGGTGGCTGTTCGGGATACGCAGTATTTT	CASSWTVAVRDTQYF
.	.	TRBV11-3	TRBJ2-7	TGTGCCAGCAGCTTAGGTCAGGCGAGCTCCTACGAGCAGTACTTC	CASSLGQASSYEQYF
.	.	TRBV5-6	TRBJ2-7	TGTGCCAGCAGCTTGGCCGCGGTTAGCTCCTACGAGCAGTACTTC	CASSLAAVSSYEQYF
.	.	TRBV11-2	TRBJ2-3	TGTGCCAGCAGCTTCCGATGGGGGTTAGATACGCAGTATTTT	CASSFRWGLDTQYF
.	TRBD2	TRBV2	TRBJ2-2	TGTGCCAGCAGTCGTAGCGGGGCGAACACCGGGGAGCTGTTTTTT	CASSRSGANTGELFF
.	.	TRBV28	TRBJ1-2	TGTGCCAGCTTCCCTTTGGGGGGCGCTGAGTATGGCTACACCTTC	CASFPLGGAEYGYTF
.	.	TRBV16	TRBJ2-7	TGTGCCAGCAGCCAGCCGGCAGGGAAATACGAGCAGTACTTC	CASSQPAGKYEQYF
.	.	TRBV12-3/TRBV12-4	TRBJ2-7	TGTGCCAGCAGTTTATGGGCCTACGAGCAGTACTTC	CASSLWAYEQYF
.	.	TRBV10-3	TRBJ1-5	TGTGCCATCAGACAGGGATTCAATCAGCCCCAGCATTTT	CAIRQGFNQPQHF
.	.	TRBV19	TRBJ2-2	TGTGCCAGTAGGGGGGAACGCTACACCGGGGAGCTGTTTTTT	CASRGERYTGELFF
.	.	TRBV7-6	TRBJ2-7	TGTGCCAGCAGCTCCCAGGCTGGTCCGTCCAGCGAGCAGTACTTC	CASSSQAGPSSEQYF
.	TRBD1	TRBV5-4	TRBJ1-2	TGTGCCAGCAGCATTGACAGGGCGGGAAACTATGGCTACACCTTC	CASSIDRAGNYGYTF
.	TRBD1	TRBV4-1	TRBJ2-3	TGCGCCAGCAGCTTGACAGGGCGTAGCACAGATACGCAGTATTTT	CASSLTGRSTDTQYF
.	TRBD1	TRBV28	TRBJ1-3	TGTGCCAGCACCACTACAGGGGTCGGAAACACCATATATTTT	CASTTTGVGNTIYF